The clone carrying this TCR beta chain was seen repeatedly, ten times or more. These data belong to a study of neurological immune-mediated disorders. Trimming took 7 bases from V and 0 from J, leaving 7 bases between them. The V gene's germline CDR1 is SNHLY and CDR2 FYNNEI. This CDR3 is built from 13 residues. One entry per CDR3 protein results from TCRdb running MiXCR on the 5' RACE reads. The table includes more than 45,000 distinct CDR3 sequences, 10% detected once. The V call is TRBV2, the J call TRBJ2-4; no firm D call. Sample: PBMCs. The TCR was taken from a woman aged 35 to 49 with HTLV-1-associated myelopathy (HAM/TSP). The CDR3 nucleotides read TGTGCCAGCACGGGCAGAGCCAAAAACATTCAGTACTTC. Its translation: CASTGRAKNIQYF.